These 3 T cell receptor beta chains share one sample of origin, sequenced in a study of CD8 T cells in ankylosing spondylitis. Study-wide results and caveats: What seemed typical of ankylosing spondylitis blood was a TCR beta motif built from about eight highly homologous variants.

TCRdb called the 5' RACE reads again in MiXCR, with one record for every CDR3 protein. The repertoire includes hundreds of thousands of distinct CDR3 sequences, roughly a sixth of them detected once, and just over 1% sits in the top ten. Their antigens remain unidentified. The sequencing input was blood, either unsorted or a sorted T cell fraction (not recorded which). These receptors came from a male donor with ankylosing spondylitis.

The sample holds a few counts of this clonotype. The V gene is TRBV20-1, the J gene TRBJ1-1, with D hard to call. The CDR3 covers 16 residues. The V gene's germline CDR1 is DFQATT and CDR2 SNEGSKA (reference sequence). V lost 0 bases and J lost 1, with 15 bases in between. The DNA of the CDR3 is TGCAGTGCTAGAGATCGAGCGGGCACACCGAACACTGAAGCTTTCTTT. It translates to CSARDRAGTPNTEAFF.

The CDR3 region is CSAPQPPGQENSPLHF. The CDR3 region has the DNA TGCAGTGCCCCTCAACCGCCGGGACAGGAAAATTCACCCCTCCACTTT. The chain joins TRBV20-1 to TRBJ1-6, with 8 bases identical to TRBD1. Trimming took 6 bases from V and 7 from J; bases not matched to a gene: 14. Germline CDR1 reads DFQATT; CDR2 reads SNEGSKA (reference sequence). This CDR3 comprises 16 residues.

This clonotype showed up just a few times. This sequence joins TRBV20-1 and TRBJ2-7, with D perhaps TRBD1 or TRBD2 (6 bases each). CDR1 is DFQATT, CDR2 SNEGSKA, per germline (reference sequence). The CDR3 has 15 amino acids. The V end was cut by 0 bases, the J end by 0 bases, with 12 bases between. The CDR3 bases are TGCAGTGCTAGAGATCCGGGGGCTCCCTCCTACGAGCAGTACTTC. This codes for CSARDPGAPSYEQYF.